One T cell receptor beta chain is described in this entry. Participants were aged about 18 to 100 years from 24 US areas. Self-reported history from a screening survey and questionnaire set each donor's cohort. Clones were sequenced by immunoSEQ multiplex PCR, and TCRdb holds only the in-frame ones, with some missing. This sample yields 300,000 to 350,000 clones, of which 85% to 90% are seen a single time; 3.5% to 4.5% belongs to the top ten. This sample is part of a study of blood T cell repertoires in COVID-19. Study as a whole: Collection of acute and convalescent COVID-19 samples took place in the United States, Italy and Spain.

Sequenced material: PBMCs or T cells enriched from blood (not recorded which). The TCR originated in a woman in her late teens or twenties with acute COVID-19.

CDR3 in amino acids: CASSLGLAEAYEQYF. CDR3 nucleotides: TGTGCCAGCAGCCTTGGACTAGCGGAAGCCTACGAGCAGTACTTC. V is TRBV3-1 (or the pseudogene TRBV3-2) and J is TRBJ2-7, with 10 bases that match TRBD2. With V trimmed by 4 bases and J by 2 bases, 5 bases remained unmatched. The CDR3 is made up of 15 amino acids. The germline gives CDR1 LGHDT, CDR2 YNNKEL (reference sequence).